The 24 T cell receptor beta chains reported below all come from one sample, sequenced in a study of EBV T-cell therapy then PD-1 blockade in nasopharyngeal carcinoma. Which antigens these TCRs recognize remains unknown. Sequencing was performed with immunoSEQ multiplex PCR; in TCRdb, only in-frame clones are kept and a portion is missing. The top ten clones hold roughly 26% of a sample with tens of thousands of clones, 82% of them seen once. Treatment described: AdE1-LMPpoly-expanded autologous EBV-specific T-cell therapy followed by anti-PD-1 nivolumab. The sample here was CD8+ T cells from blood, taken at day -245 from a patient whose treatment included autologous EBV-specific T cells and nivolumab. These receptors were taken from a man in his forties or fifties with nasopharyngeal carcinoma.

V is TRBV7-8 and J is TRBJ2-6; perhaps TRBD1 as D (5 bases). Germline V gene data show CDR1 as SGHVS and CDR2 as FQNEAQ. CDR3 length equals 18 residues. The V gene lost 4 bases and the J gene lost 2 bases, with 18 bases spanning the gap. The CDR3 reads CASSSPGHFLPGANVLTF. DNA of the CDR3: TGTGCCAGCAGCTCTCCCGGACATTTCCTTCCTGGGGCCAACGTCCTGACTTTC.

The rearrangement joins TRBV3-1 (or the pseudogene TRBV3-2) to TRBJ1-1, with D possibly TRBD1 on 6 matching bases. Germline V gene sequence: CDR1 LGHDT, CDR2 YNNKEL (reference sequence). V was shortened by 3 bases and J by 6 bases, with 14 bases between the two germline ends. This CDR3 region has 14 residues. The CDR3 spells CASSQATGYPEAFF. The CDR3 nucleotides read TGTGCCAGCAGCCAGGCTACAGGGTACCCTGAAGCTTTCTTT.

This chain connects TRBV12-3 or TRBV12-4 to TRBJ2-1; D is uncertain. The CDR3 consists of 13 residues. Trimming shortened V by 8 bases and J by 4 bases, and 12 bases separated the two germline ends. In nucleotides, the CDR3 is TGTGCCAGCGCGCTGGTCTTGTACAATGAGCAGTTCTTC. The encoded protein is CASALVLYNEQFF.

The V gene is TRBV27, the J gene TRBJ2-6, with no clear D. This CDR3 is built from 14 residues. Trimming pared 4 bases from V and 1 base from J, leaving 5 bases between. CDR1 and CDR2 from the germline V gene are MNHEY and SMNVEV (reference sequence). The CDR3: CASSWGSGANVLTF. CDR3 in DNA: TGTGCCAGCAGTTGGGGATCTGGGGCCAACGTCCTGACTTTC.

This sequence joins TRBV7-8 and TRBJ2-7; D possibly matches TRBD1 or TRBD2 (6 bases each). The CDR3 is 14 amino acids. Looked up from germline, CDR1 is SGHVS and CDR2 is FQNEAQ. The V gene lost 5 bases and the J gene lost 5 bases, with 16 bases spanning the gap. This chain's CDR3 is CASSPGRRGHEQYF. CDR3 coding DNA: TGTGCCAGCAGCCCCGGCCGTCGGGGGCACGAGCAGTACTTC.

The chain joins TRBV6-2 or TRBV6-3 to TRBJ1-5, with TRBD1 matching 7 bases. J lost 4 bases, V lost 5 bases, and 5 bases had no gene match. Germline CDR1 and CDR2: MNHEY and SVGEGT. The CDR3 loop spans 14 amino acids. CDR3 nucleotide sequence: TGTGCCAGCAGTCCCGGGACAGAAAATCAGCCCCAGCATTTT. Its protein is CASSPGTENQPQHF.

This chain links TRBV7-9 with TRBJ2-1; D remains ambiguous. The CDR3 totals 13 residues. Germline values: CDR1 SEHNR, CDR2 FQNEAQ (reference sequence). V lost 2 bases to trimming and J lost 7 bases, with 9 bases between them. The CDR3: CASSLSPRNEQFF. CDR3 DNA: TGTGCCAGCAGCTTATCCCCGAGGAATGAGCAGTTCTTC.

This rearrangement joins TRBV6-4 to TRBJ1-4; a weak D match, TRBD1 (5 bases). The germline V gene has CDR1 MRHNA and CDR2 SNTAGT. The CDR3 runs to 14 residues. V was shortened by 2 bases and J by 3 bases, with 7 bases between the two germline ends. CDR3: CASSDGTANEKLFF. CDR3 nucleotide sequence: TGTGCCAGCAGTGACGGGACGGCTAATGAAAAACTGTTTTTT.

This clone is a singleton in its sample. The V gene is TRBV2, the J gene TRBJ1-1; no definite D call. Trimming left V 4 bases short and J 1 base short, with 4 bases between. Germline V CDR1 and CDR2: SNHLY, FYNNEI. The CDR3 runs 12 residues. The CDR3 reads CASSGGNTEAFF. The DNA for the CDR3 is TGTGCCAGCAGTGGCGGGAACACTGAAGCTTTCTTT.

The chain combines TRBV4-3 with TRBJ1-1; 7 nucleotides match TRBD1. The germline V gene has CDR1 LGHNA and CDR2 YSLEER. With 3 bases clipped from V and 3 bases from J, the junction kept 7 bases outside the gene matches. The CDR3 consists of 15 residues. The CDR3 region is CASSHLEGGHTEAFF. As DNA, the CDR3 is TGCGCCAGCAGCCACTTGGAAGGGGGCCACACTGAAGCTTTCTTT.

This clone has only one observation. The chain recombines TRBV3-1 (or the pseudogene TRBV3-2) with TRBJ1-1, with unresolved D. The CDR3 spans 17 residues. Between the trimmed V and J ends, which lost 0 bases and 1 base, there was a span of 15 bases. Germline-derived CDR1 and CDR2 are LGHDT and YNNKEL (reference sequence). For the CDR3, the DNA is TGTGCCAGCAGCCAAGACCGAGGAGCCACCCCGAACACTGAAGCTTTCTTT. This translates into CASSQDRGATPNTEAFF.

This clone was detected only once. The CDR3 reads CASSLVVGEQYF. CDR3 nucleotides: TGTGCCAGCAGCTTAGTGGTGGGCGAGCAGTACTTC. The chain carries TRBV13 and TRBJ2-7; D is uncertain. The CDR3 contains 12 residues. V was trimmed by 1 base and J by 6 bases, leaving 7 bases between them. Germline assignment: CDR1 PRHDT and CDR2 FYEKMQ (reference sequence).

The CDR3 coding sequence is TGTGCCAGCAGTTTTCAGGGCTTCACAGATACGCAGTATTTT. It codes for CASSFQGFTDTQYF. The J gene is TRBJ2-3, the V gene TRBV27, with a possible D match to TRBD1 (5 bases). CDR1 is MNHEY, CDR2 SMNVEV, per germline (reference sequence). The V end lost 3 bases, the J end lost 2 bases, and 9 bases lay between the germline ends. The CDR3 is made up of 14 amino acids.

The chain joins TRBV25-1 to TRBJ2-7, with 9 bases matching TRBD1. This CDR3 contains 15 residues. With 5 bases clipped from V and 3 bases from J, the junction kept 8 bases outside the gene matches. Germline lookup yields CDR1 MGHDK and CDR2 SYGVNS. The CDR3 nucleotides are TGTGCCAGCAGTCCCCCGGGACAGGGACACTACGAGCAGTACTTC. Translated, it gives CASSPPGQGHYEQYF.

This rearrangement joins TRBV27 to TRBJ2-7; the D gene is possibly TRBD1 (6 bases). In germline, CDR1 is MNHEY, CDR2 SMNVEV (reference sequence). The CDR3 runs to 14 residues. The V gene lost 0 bases and the J gene lost 7 bases, with 13 bases spanning the gap. This chain's CDR3 is CASSLSPSRGEQYF. The CDR3 DNA follows: TGTGCCAGCAGTTTATCCCCCTCAAGGGGGGAGCAGTACTTC.

V is TRBV13 and J is TRBJ1-2; 7 nucleotides match TRBD1. Germline V gives CDR1 PRHDT, CDR2 FYEKMQ (reference sequence). V shed 5 bases, J shed 4 bases, and the junction held 10 bases outside the gene matches. The CDR3 is 15 residues long. CDR3 region: CASSIEGQAVYGYTF. The CDR3, as DNA: TGTGCCAGCAGCATTGAAGGACAGGCGGTCTATGGCTACACCTTC.

This CDR3 is CATSRDRGLGGNTIYF. The CDR3 bases are TGTGCCACCAGCAGAGATCGGGGCCTTGGCGGAAACACCATATATTTT. The genes are TRBV15 and TRBJ1-3; D possibly corresponds to TRBD1 (5 bases). The V end lost 0 bases, the J end lost 4 bases, and 13 bases lay between the germline ends. Germline V lookup: CDR1 LNHNV, CDR2 YYDKDF (reference sequence). CDR3 size: 16 residues.

The CDR3 region is CANSGIGTEAFF. The CDR3 DNA follows: TGTGCCAATTCAGGGATAGGCACTGAAGCTTTCTTT. The gene calls are TRBV5-4 and TRBJ1-1; possible D gene TRBD1, 5 bases. Trimming cost V 9 bases and J 4 bases, with 13 bases left between them. Per the germline V gene, CDR1 is SGHNT and CDR2 is YYREEE (reference sequence). The length of the CDR3 is 12 residues.

J is TRBJ1-4 and V is TRBV2; the match to TRBD1 covers 9 bases. Germline CDR1 reads SNHLY; CDR2 reads FYNNEI. This CDR3 has 15 residues. V was clipped by 6 bases and J by 8 bases; unmatched bases: 10. CDR3 amino acids: CASRQGADIREKLFF. The CDR3 DNA reads TGTGCCAGCAGACAGGGGGCGGATATTAGGGAAAAACTGTTTTTT.

This clone has a single count. This rearrangement joins TRBV2 to TRBJ2-7; either TRBD1 or TRBD2 may supply D (5 bases each). This CDR3 is 16 amino acids long. With 8 bases removed from V and 0 bases from J, the gap between germline ends came to 20 bases. Germline-derived CDR1 and CDR2 are SNHLY and FYNNEI. The CDR3 nucleotides read TGTGCCAGCCCACCTGACTTTCCGGGACCCTCCTACGAGCAGTACTTC. Translation gives CASPPDFPGPSYEQYF.

The chain has TRBV4-3 and TRBJ2-2; TRBD2 might be the D (7 bases). V lost 3 bases and J lost 1, with 12 bases in between. The germline V gene has CDR1 LGHNA and CDR2 YSLEER. The CDR3 has 16 residues. This CDR3 reads CASSQGRGQNTGELFF. The CDR3 bases are TGCGCCAGCAGCCAGGGGCGGGGGCAGAACACCGGGGAGCTGTTTTTT.

The CDR3 DNA reads as TGTGCCAGTAGTCTCCGGGACAGAAGACAAGAGACCCAGTACTTC. Residues: CASSLRDRRQETQYF. The rearrangement links TRBV19 to TRBJ2-5; the match to TRBD1 covers 7 bases. The ends lost 5 bases at V and 2 bases at J; junction bases unmatched: 8. Germline-derived CDR1 and CDR2 are LNHDA and SQIVND (reference sequence). The CDR3 covers 15 residues.

V gene TRBV2 combines with J gene TRBJ1-3; the D is unclear. Germline V CDR1 and CDR2: SNHLY, FYNNEI. Trimming left V 4 bases short and J 4 bases short, with 5 bases between. The CDR3 is made up of 12 amino acids. The CDR3 loop is CASSGTGNTIYF. DNA of the CDR3: TGTGCCAGCAGTGGAACAGGAAACACCATATATTTT.

V usage is TRBV29-1 and J usage is TRBJ1-1; a possible D gene is TRBD1 (6 bases). The ends were cut back, 6 bases at V and 3 bases at J, with 8 bases in the middle. The length of the CDR3 is 11 residues. Germline V gene data show CDR1 as SQVTM and CDR2 as ANQGSEA. CDR3 coding DNA: TGCAGCGTAGGGGGGTACACTGAAGCTTTCTTT. This gives the protein CSVGGYTEAFF.